This TCR beta chain was profiled in a study of T cell responses to AZD1222 COVID-19 vaccine. TCRdb keeps only in-frame clones here, not all; method: immunoSEQ multiplex PCR. In the table there are 100,000 or so clones, more than 75% of which are singletons. Germline-derived CDR1 and CDR2 are SGDLS and YYNGEE. V lost 0 bases and J 2 bases, leaving 11 bases between the germline ends. The CDR3 contains 15 residues. This chain joins TRBV9 and TRBJ1-2, with D uncertain. This TCR was sampled from an adult in good health. The sample consisted of peripheral blood, taken on day 0 of AZD1222 vaccination. CDR3: CASSVGGWENYGYTF. The CDR3 DNA reads TGTGCCAGCAGCGTAGGAGGTTGGGAAAACTATGGCTACACCTTC.